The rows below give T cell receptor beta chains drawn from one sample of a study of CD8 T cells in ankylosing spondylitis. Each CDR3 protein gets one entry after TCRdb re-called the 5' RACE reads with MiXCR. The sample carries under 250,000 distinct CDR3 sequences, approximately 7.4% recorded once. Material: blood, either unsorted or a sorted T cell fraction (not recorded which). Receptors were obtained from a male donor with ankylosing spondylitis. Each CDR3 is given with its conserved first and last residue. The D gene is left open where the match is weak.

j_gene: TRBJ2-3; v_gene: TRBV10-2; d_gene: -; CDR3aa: CASSLASGTDTQYF
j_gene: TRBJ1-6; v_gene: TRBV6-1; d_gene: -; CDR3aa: CASSAGGYSPLHF
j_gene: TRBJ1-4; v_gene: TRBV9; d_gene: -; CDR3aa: CASGRSEKLFF
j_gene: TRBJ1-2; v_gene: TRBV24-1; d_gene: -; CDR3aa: CATSVGQVNYGYTF
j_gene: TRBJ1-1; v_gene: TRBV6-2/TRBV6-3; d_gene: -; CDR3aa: CASSYSRENTEAFF
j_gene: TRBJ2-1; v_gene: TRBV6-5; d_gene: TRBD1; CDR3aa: CASSSSTGAYNEQFF
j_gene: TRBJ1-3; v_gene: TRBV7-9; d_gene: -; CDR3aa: CASSFRTDRNTIYF
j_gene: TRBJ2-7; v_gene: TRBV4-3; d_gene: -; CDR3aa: CASSPAASYEQYF
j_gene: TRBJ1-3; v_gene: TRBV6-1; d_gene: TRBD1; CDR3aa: CASIEYLTGSGNTIYF
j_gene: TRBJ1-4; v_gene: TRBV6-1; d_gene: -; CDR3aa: CASSETGTNEKLFF
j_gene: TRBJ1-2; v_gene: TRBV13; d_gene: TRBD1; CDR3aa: CASSLGRDRIAWGCTF
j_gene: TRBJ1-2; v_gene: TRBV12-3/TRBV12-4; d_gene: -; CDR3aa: CASSKGGGYGYTF
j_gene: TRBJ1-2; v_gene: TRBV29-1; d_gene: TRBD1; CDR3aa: CSVRKRQGAGYGYTF
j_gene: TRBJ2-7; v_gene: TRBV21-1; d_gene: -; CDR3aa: CASSSRTSGRRSSYEQYF
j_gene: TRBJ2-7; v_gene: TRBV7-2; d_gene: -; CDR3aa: CASSFGLPPLYEQYF
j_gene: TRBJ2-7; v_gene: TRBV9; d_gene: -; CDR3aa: CASSGPGRKQYF
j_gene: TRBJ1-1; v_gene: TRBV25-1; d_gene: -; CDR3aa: CASSEPGANTEAFF
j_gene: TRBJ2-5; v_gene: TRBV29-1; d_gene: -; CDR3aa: CSVVGVGGKGTQYF
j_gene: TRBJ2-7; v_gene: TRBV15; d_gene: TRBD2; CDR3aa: CATSRAPSEAGAYEQYF
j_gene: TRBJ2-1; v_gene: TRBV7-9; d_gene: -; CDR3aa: CASSLLEGGDGNEQFF
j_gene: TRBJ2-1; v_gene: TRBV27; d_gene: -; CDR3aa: CASSLRAPRYNEQFF
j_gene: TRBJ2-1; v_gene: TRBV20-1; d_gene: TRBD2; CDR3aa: CSAFGLAASYNEQFF
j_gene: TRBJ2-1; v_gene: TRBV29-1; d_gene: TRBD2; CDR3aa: CSGIGTSGPNEQFF
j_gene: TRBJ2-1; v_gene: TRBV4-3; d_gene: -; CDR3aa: CASSQEILRSSSYNEQFF
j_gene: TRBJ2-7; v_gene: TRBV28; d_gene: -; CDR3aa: CASTRSLYEQYF
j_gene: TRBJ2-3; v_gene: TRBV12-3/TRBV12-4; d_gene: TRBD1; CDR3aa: CASSPGQGRHTQYF
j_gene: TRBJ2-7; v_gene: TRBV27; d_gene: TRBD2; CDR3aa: CASSFAAGETYEQYF
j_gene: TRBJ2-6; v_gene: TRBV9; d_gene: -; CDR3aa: CASSPPGNVLTF
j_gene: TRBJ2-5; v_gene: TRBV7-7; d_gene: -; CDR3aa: CASSWSTEEGQETQYF
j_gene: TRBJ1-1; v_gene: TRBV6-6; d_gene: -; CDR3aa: CASSYTRDTEAFF
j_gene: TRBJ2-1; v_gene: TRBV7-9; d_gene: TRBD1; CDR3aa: CASRTGTDYNEQFF
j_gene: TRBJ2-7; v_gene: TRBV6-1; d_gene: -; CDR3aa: CASMRIREREQYF
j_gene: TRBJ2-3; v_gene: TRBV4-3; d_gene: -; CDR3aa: CASSPTNQGKRTDTQYF
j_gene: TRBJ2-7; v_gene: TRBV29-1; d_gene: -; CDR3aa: CSVWTVSSYEQYF
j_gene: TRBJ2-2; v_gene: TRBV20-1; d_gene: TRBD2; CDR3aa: CSAEGAGVTTGELFF
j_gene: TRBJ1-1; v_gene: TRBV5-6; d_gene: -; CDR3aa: CASSLGVVNTEAFF
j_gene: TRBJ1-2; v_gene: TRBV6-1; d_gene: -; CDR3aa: CASSPGTTVGYTF
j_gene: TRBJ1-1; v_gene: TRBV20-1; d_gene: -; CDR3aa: CSARDRATAEAFF
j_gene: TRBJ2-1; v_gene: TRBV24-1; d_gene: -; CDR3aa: CATSDSGRWGNEQFF
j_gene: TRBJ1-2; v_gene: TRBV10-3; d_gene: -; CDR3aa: CAIRGFGYGYTF
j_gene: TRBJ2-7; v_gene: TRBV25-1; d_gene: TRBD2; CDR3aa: CASSAGGYEQYF
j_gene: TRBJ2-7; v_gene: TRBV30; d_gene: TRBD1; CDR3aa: CAWRGGTGGGYEQYF
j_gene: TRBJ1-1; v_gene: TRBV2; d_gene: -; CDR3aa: CASSAGITSVKIGNTEAFF
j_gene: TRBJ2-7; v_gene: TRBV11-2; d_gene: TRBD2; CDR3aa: CASSRGGGKRGQYF
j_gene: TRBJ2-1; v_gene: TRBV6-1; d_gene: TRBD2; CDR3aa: CASGRDYNEQFF
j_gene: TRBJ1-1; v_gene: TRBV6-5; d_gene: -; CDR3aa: CASSYSTGPNTEAFF
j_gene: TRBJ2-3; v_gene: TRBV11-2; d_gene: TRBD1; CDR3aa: CASSLDLGTGAFTDTQYF
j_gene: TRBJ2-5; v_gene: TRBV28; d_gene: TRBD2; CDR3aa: CASTLGAGGPGETQYF
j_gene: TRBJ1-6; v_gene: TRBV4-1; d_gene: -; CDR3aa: CASSQGFPTGNSPLHF
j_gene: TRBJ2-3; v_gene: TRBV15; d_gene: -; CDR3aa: CATSREADTQYF
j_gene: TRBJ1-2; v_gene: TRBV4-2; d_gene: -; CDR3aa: CASSREGVTAMYGYTF
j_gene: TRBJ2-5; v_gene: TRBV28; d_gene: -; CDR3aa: CASSWTEGTQYF
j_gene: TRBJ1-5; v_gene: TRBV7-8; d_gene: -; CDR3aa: CASSLVQGNQPQHF
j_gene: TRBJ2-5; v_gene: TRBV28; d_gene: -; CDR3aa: CASSTTSFQETQYF
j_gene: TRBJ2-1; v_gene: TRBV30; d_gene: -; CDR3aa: CAWNQVPYNEQFF
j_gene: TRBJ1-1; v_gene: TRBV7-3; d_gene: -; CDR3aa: CASSLMDRNTEAFF
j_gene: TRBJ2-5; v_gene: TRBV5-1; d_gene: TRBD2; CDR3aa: CASSTSGGPETQYF